Listed below are T cell receptor beta chains from one sample, sequenced in a study of regulatory T cells in long-lasting Graves disease. TCRdb fed the multiplex PCR reads into MiXCR, producing one record per CDR3 protein. This sample has roughly 560,000 distinct CDR3 sequences, with more than 10% found just once. The same data also contributed to another study, on T cells in Graves' hyperthyroidism and ophthalmopathy.

The sequenced sample was peripheral blood mononuclear cells (PBMCs), obtained at new diagnosis, from a patient treated with antithyroid drugs. All receptors derive from a woman between 25 and 40 years old with Graves disease. The CDR3 runs from the conserved cysteine through the conserved F or W. D genes are given only for firm matches. Clone size appears in some rows only: once, few, many, or a class for an expanded clone.

TRBV2	-	TRBJ2-2	many	CATIRDTTGELFF	TGTGCCACCATCCGGGACACCACCGGGGAGCTGTTTTTT
TRBV4-1	-	TRBJ2-3	few	CASSQAQLGDTQYF	TGCGCCAGCAGCCAAGCGCAGCTGGGGGATACGCAGTATTTT
TRBV25-1	-	TRBJ2-6	many	CASSANGRSGANVLTF	TGTGCCAGCAGTGCTAATGGCCGGTCTGGGGCCAACGTCCTGACTTTC
TRBV7-2	-	TRBJ1-2	few	CASRAPDYGYTF	TGTGCCAGCAGAGCGCCAGACTATGGCTACACCTTC
TRBV11-3	-	TRBJ2-7	many	CASSLDWRQSYEQYF	TGTGCCAGCAGCTTAGATTGGCGGCAATCCTACGAGCAGTACTTC
TRBV19	-	TRBJ1-5	many	CASSMVDNFNQPQHF	TGTGCCAGTAGTATGGTAGACAATTTTAATCAGCCCCAGCATTTT
TRBV28	-	TRBJ2-1	many	CASSFVGLGNEQFF	TGTGCCAGCAGTTTTGTGGGGCTGGGCAATGAGCAGTTCTTC
TRBV3-1	TRBD1	TRBJ1-5	few	CASSRRGRTSNQPQHF	TGTGCCAGCAGCCGCAGGGGGCGTACGAGCAATCAGCCCCAGCATTTT
TRBV20-1	-	TRBJ1-5	-	CSAREHRAQPQHF	TGCAGTGCTAGAGAACACAGGGCTCAGCCCCAGCATTTT
TRBV30	-	TRBJ2-1	-	CAWTLVGQGYSFCYNEQFF	TGTGCCTGGACACTTGTAGGGCAGGGTTATTCCTTTTGCTACAATGAGCAGTTCTTC
TRBV27	TRBD2	TRBJ2-7	-	CASRPTRLADSYEQYF	TGTGCCAGCAGGCCCACCAGACTAGCGGACTCCTACGAGCAGTACTTC
TRBV20-1	TRBD1	TRBJ2-7	many	CSARHARDSFSYEQYF	TGCAGTGCTAGACACGCCCGGGACAGCTTCTCCTACGAGCAGTACTTC
TRBV18	-	TRBJ2-7	many	CASSPAASVYEQYF	TGTGCCAGCTCACCTGCTGCTAGTGTCTACGAGCAGTACTTC
TRBV11-3	TRBD2	TRBJ2-7	many	CASSLALPGTSGRDRSYEQYF	TGTGCCAGCAGCTTAGCCCTCCCCGGGACTAGCGGGAGGGATAGATCCTACGAGCAGTACTTC
TRBV7-6	TRBD2	TRBJ2-7	many	CASSSSIRQTSATYEQYF	TGTGCCAGCAGCTCATCGATACGTCAGACTAGCGCTACCTACGAGCAGTACTTC
TRBV2	-	TRBJ1-1	once	CASSFGQRETKAFF	TGTGCCAGCAGTTTCGGACAAAGGGAGACCAAAGCTTTCTTT
TRBV7-9	-	TRBJ1-2	many	CASSTSEGYGYTF	TGTGCCAGCAGCACCTCCGAGGGCTATGGCTACACCTTC
TRBV2	-	TRBJ1-3	many	CASRANTIYF	TGTGCCAGCAGGGCAAACACCATATATTTT
TRBV20-1	-	TRBJ1-4	-	CSARRQTKELFF	TGCAGTGCTAGAAGACAGACCAAAGAACTGTTTTTT
TRBV6-1	-	TRBJ1-6	-	CASSPEDGESPLHF	TGTGCCAGCAGCCCCGAGGATGGCGAATCACCCCTCCACTTT
TRBV7-2	-	TRBJ2-5	-	CASSRWGGGETQYF	TGTGCCAGCAGCCGTTGGGGAGGGGGAGAGACCCAGTACTTC
TRBV7-8	-	TRBJ2-7	-	CASSPSGAIYPYEQYF	TGTGCCAGCAGCCCTTCAGGGGCGATTTATCCCTACGAGCAGTACTTC
TRBV7-3	-	TRBJ2-3	few	CASSFGGGASYGTQYF	TGTGCCAGCAGCTTTGGTGGGGGGGCCTCGTATGGTACGCAGTATTTT
TRBV7-2	-	TRBJ2-3	few	CASSSPLSVF	TGTGCCAGCAGCTCCCCCCTTTCCGTCTTT
TRBV5-6	-	TRBJ1-4	few	CASSLAGGQEKLFF	TGTGCCAGCAGCTTGGCGGGTGGGCAAGAAAAACTGTTTTTT
TRBV11-2	TRBD1	TRBJ1-5	many	CASSLRGQDQPQHF	TGTGCCAGCAGCTTGAGGGGGCAGGATCAGCCCCAGCATTTT
TRBV6-2/TRBV6-3	TRBD1	TRBJ1-2	-	CASSPLGQGYYTF	TGTGCCAGCAGCCCCCTTGGACAGGGTTACTACACCTTC
TRBV7-8	TRBD1	TRBJ2-7	many	CASSLSAGTASYEQYF	TGTGCCAGCAGCTTATCCGCCGGGACAGCATCCTACGAGCAGTACTTC
TRBV24-1	-	TRBJ2-1	-	CATEGSGQSYNEQFF	TGTGCCACCGAAGGGTCCGGGCAGTCCTACAATGAGCAGTTCTTC
TRBV20-1	-	TRBJ2-7	few	CSALGWVGGEQYF	TGCAGTGCACTAGGTTGGGTAGGGGGCGAGCAGTACTTC
TRBV19	TRBD1	TRBJ1-5	many	CATGQVGGGNQPQHF	TGTGCCACCGGACAGGTAGGAGGAGGAAATCAGCCCCAGCATTTT
TRBV20-1	TRBD2	TRBJ2-7	few	CSARAQRGLVYEQYF	TGCAGTGCTAGAGCTCAAAGGGGACTAGTCTACGAGCAGTACTTC
TRBV9	TRBD2	TRBJ2-1	many	CASSESGIAYNEQFF	TGTGCCAGCAGCGAGAGCGGGATCGCCTACAATGAGCAGTTCTTC
TRBV18	TRBD1	TRBJ2-4	many	CASSPRDSSIQYF	TGTGCCAGCTCACCGAGGGACAGTAGCATTCAGTACTTC
TRBV2	-	TRBJ1-3	many	CASSDDISGNTIYF	TGTGCCAGCAGTGACGACATCTCTGGAAACACCATATATTTT
TRBV9	-	TRBJ2-1	many	CASSVGVNNEQFF	TGTGCCAGCAGCGTAGGTGTAAACAATGAGCAGTTCTTC
TRBV7-8	TRBD2	TRBJ2-5	many	CASSLRTSGRTQETQYF	TGTGCCAGCAGCCTACGAACTAGCGGGAGGACCCAAGAGACCCAGTACTTC
TRBV27	-	TRBJ2-5	many	CASSFGGRGPGETQYF	TGTGCCAGCAGCTTCGGGGGGCGGGGGCCAGGAGAGACCCAGTACTTC
TRBV20-1	-	TRBJ1-6	few	CSARSIQGRNNSPLHF	TGCAGTGCTAGATCCATTCAAGGACGGAATAATTCACCCCTCCACTTT
TRBV11-2	TRBD1	TRBJ2-7	many	CASSLNRGPYEQYF	TGTGCCAGCAGCTTAAACAGGGGCCCCTACGAGCAGTACTTC
TRBV2	TRBD1	TRBJ2-2	many	CATLTGTGPTNTGELFF	TGTGCCACACTCACCGGGACAGGCCCGACGAACACCGGGGAGCTGTTTTTT